The rows below give T cell receptor beta chains drawn from one sample of a study of blood T cell repertoires in COVID-19. The table came from immunoSEQ multiplex PCR; TCRdb's copy has only in-frame clones and leaves some out. Among roughly 320,000 clones, around 84% were seen once, and the ten largest hold about 4.1%. Sequencing was performed on PBMCs or T cells enriched from blood (not recorded which). These TCRs come from a man younger than 45 who had recovered from COVID-19. CDR3s include the opening cysteine and the closing phenylalanine or tryptophan. A D gene is named only where the DNA matches it firmly. Rows may omit the clone size; those that give it use once, few, many or a size class.

TRBD2	TRBJ2-7	TRBV2	.	TGTGCCAGCAGTGAAGCGGGAGGGGCCTCCTCCTCCTACGAGCAGTACTTC	CASSEAGGASSSYEQYF
.	TRBJ2-7	TRBV28	once	TGTGCCAGCAGTTCCATCAGAAAACCCTACGAGCAGTACTTC	CASSSIRKPYEQYF
.	TRBJ1-6	TRBV7-2	once	TGTGCCAGCAGCTTTCAGGGGAACTCCTATAATTCACCCCTCCACTTT	CASSFQGNSYNSPLHF
.	TRBJ2-5	TRBV18	.	TGTGCCAGCTCAGGCGGGACAGTACAAGAGACCCAGTACTTC	CASSGGTVQETQYF
.	TRBJ2-1	TRBV7-2	.	TGTGCCAGCAGCGGGGACTGGTACAATGAGCAGTTCTTC	CASSGDWYNEQFF
.	TRBJ1-4	TRBV19	.	TGTGCCACCACCGACAGGTTTTCAACTAATGAAAAACTGTTTTTT	CATTDRFSTNEKLFF
TRBD2	TRBJ2-1	TRBV7-9	.	TGTGCCAGCAGCTTATCCGGCCCGACTAGCTACCAGTTCTTC	CASSLSGPTSYQFF
TRBD1	TRBJ1-5	TRBV15	once	TGTGCCACCAGCACTCGATGGGGGACAGGGAGTCTCCCGGATCAGCCCCAGCATTTT	CATSTRWGTGSLPDQPQHF
.	TRBJ2-5	TRBV21-1	.	TGTGCCAGCAGCACCCCGGACAGAGGCGACTTC	CASSTPDRGDF
TRBD2	TRBJ2-7	TRBV25-1	.	TGTGCCAGCAGTGACGTTGATGGGACTAGCGACGAGCAGTACTTC	CASSDVDGTSDEQYF
.	TRBJ2-1	TRBV3-1/TRBV3-2	.	TGTGCCAGCAGCCTTCCTGGACAGGGAGGGAATGAGCAGTTCTTC	CASSLPGQGGNEQFF
TRBD2	TRBJ2-2	TRBV3-1/TRBV3-2	once	TGTGCCAGCAGCCACCCGGGACTAGTCTCCGGGGAGCTGTTTTTT	CASSHPGLVSGELFF
TRBD1	TRBJ2-2	TRBV7-9	.	TGTGCCGGGTTGACAGGGGCCACCGGGGAGCTGTTTTTT	CAGLTGATGELFF
.	TRBJ1-5	TRBV10-3	few	TGTGCCATCAGTGAGTCGGGGCAGGGGAATCAGCCCCAGCATTTT	CAISESGQGNQPQHF
TRBD1	TRBJ1-4	TRBV2	.	TGTGCCAGCAGTGTTCCTGGGACAGGGATATCGACTAATGAAAAACTGTTTTTT	CASSVPGTGISTNEKLFF
.	TRBJ2-1	TRBV12-5	.	TGTGCTAGTGGTTTCGGGACTGCCGGCGACAATGAGCAGTTCTTC	CASGFGTAGDNEQFF
TRBD1	TRBJ2-5	TRBV19	.	TGTGCCAGTAGTCCCCGACAGGGGACCCAAGAGACCCAGTACTTC	CASSPRQGTQETQYF
TRBD2	TRBJ2-1	TRBV5-1	few	TGCGCCAGCAGCTCAACTCGACTAGCGGGAGGGCAATATGAGCAGTTCTTC	CASSSTRLAGGQYEQFF
TRBD1	TRBJ1-4	TRBV27	.	TGTGCCAGCAGTACAGACAGGGTAACTAATGAAAAACTGTTTTTT	CASSTDRVTNEKLFF